The 27 T cell receptor beta chains listed next were all sequenced from one sample in a study of molecular identifiers for immune sequencing clone quantification. TCRdb re-analysed the PCR reads in MiXCR, keeping a single row per CDR3 protein. The top ten hold roughly 0.8% of the sample, which has hundreds of thousands of distinct CDR3 sequences, roughly a fifth seen once. Sequencing was done on a sample of naive CD8+ T cells from blood, with Jurkat cell RNA spiked in. The subset: FACS-sorted CD8+CD4-CCR7+CD45RA+ naive T cells. These receptors all come from a human donor in good health. Some libraries in this study had Jurkat cell RNA spiked in.

A word on this clonotype: With a much larger clone just one base away, this may be a read error. The chain links TRBV5-6 to TRBJ2-7, with D possibly matching TRBD1 (5 bases). The germline V gene has CDR1 SGHDT and CDR2 YYEEEE. The CDR3 covers 13 residues. In DNA, the CDR3 is TGTGCCAGCAGCTTGTACCAGGGAAGCGAGCAGTGCTTC. Its protein is CASSLYQGSEQCF.

The genes are TRBV27 and TRBJ2-2; possible D gene TRBD1, 7 bases. V was cut by 2 bases and J by 2 bases, with 12 bases left in between. The CDR3 consists of 16 residues. CDR1 and CDR2 (germline): MNHEY, SMNVEV (reference sequence). CDR3 region: CASSLGGTANTGELFF. The CDR3 nucleotides are TGTGCCAGCAGTTTAGGCGGGACAGCAAACACCGGGGAGCTGTTTTTT.

In its sample, this clonotype was seen a few times. The chain couples TRBV7-9 to TRBJ2-3; 13 bases map to TRBD2. The V and J ends lost 5 bases and 4 bases, in that order; junction bases with no gene match: 15. The V gene's germline CDR1 is SEHNR and CDR2 FQNEAQ (reference sequence). The CDR3 runs 19 residues. The CDR3 bases are TGTGCCAGCAGCACCTCCGAACTAGCGGGGGGGCCAATTTCAGATACGCAGTATTTT. Amino acids: CASSTSELAGGPISDTQYF.

This clonotype was counted only a few times. The chain uses TRBV6-5 and TRBJ2-3, with D unclear. The V end was cut by 7 bases, the J end by 0 bases, with 14 bases between. The length of the CDR3 is 15 residues. The germline CDR1 and CDR2 sequences are MNHEY and SVGAGI. The CDR3 spells CASNIGPFSTDTQYF. DNA of the CDR3: TGTGCCAGCAACATAGGACCGTTTAGCACAGATACGCAGTATTTT.

This sequence joins TRBV4-3 and TRBJ2-1; tentatively, D is TRBD2 (6 bases). V was shortened by 4 bases and J by 4 bases, with 20 bases between the two germline ends. This CDR3 contains 17 residues. Germline V lookup: CDR1 LGHNA, CDR2 YSLEER. The CDR3 nucleotides read TGCGCCAGCAGCCCGTCTGATGGTAGCGGAAGATACAATGAGCAGTTCTTC. This sequence encodes CASSPSDGSGRYNEQFF.

A word on this clonotype: This clone may be a read error of a much larger clone one base away. The genes are TRBV11-2 and TRBJ2-1; D not resolved. Trimming cost V 3 bases and J 5 bases, with 20 bases left between them. The germline gives CDR1 SGHAT, CDR2 FQNNGV. The length of the CDR3 is 17 residues. For the CDR3, the DNA is TGTGCCAGCAGCTTCGGACCACACAACTCCTTCAACAATGAGCAGTTCTTC. This encodes CASSFGPHNSFNNEQFF.

Ten or more counts support this clonotype. The chain links TRBV12-3 or TRBV12-4 to TRBJ1-1; 12 bases line up with TRBD1. V was clipped by 4 bases and J by 4 bases; unmatched bases: 10. CDR3 length: 17 amino acids. CDR3 nucleotide sequence: TGTGCCAGCAGTTGGATCCGGGACAGGGGGCGTGCCACTGAAGCTTTCTTT. This translates into CASSWIRDRGRATEAFF.

Comment on this clonotype: This sequence may be a read error, since a much larger clone differs from it by one base. J is TRBJ2-3 and V is TRBV5-4; D is unresolved. Between the trimmed V and J ends, which lost 4 bases and 8 bases, there was a span of 20 bases. Germline CDR1 reads SGHNT; CDR2 reads YYREEE (reference sequence). CDR3 size: 15 residues. CDR3 bases: TGTGCCAGCAGCCCTAACCCGGGCTATCAGGTTACGCAGTATTTT. Its protein product is CASSPNPGYQVTQYF. The full variable domain, completed using reference TRBV5-4 and TRBJ2-3, is ETGVTQSPTHLIKTRGQQVTLRCSSQSGHNTVSWYQQALGQGPQFIFQYYREEENGRGNFPPRFSGLQFPNYSSELNVNALELDDSALYLCASSPNPGYQVTQYFGPGTRLTVL.

This clonotype turned up a few times. The J gene is TRBJ1-3, the V gene TRBV11-2; D perhaps matches TRBD1 (5 bases). The CDR3 is 15 amino acids. V gave up 4 bases and J gave up 0 bases, with 10 bases separating them. Per germline, CDR1 SGHAT and CDR2 FQNNGV. The CDR3: CASSWGRNSGNTIYF. The DNA of the CDR3 is TGTGCCAGCAGCTGGGGACGGAACTCTGGAAACACCATATATTTT.

The rearrangement links TRBV19 to TRBJ2-7; D is undetermined. The CDR3 extends over 13 amino acids. Germline assignment: CDR1 LNHDA and CDR2 SQIVND (reference sequence). V lost 10 bases to trimming and J lost 2 bases, with 15 bases between them. The CDR3 bases are TGTGCCATTTCCTGGATTGTAACCTACGAGCAGTACTTC. Translation gives CAISWIVTYEQYF. Filled out from reference TRBV19 and TRBJ2-7, the complete variable domain reads DGGITQSPKYLFRKEGQNVTLSCEQNLNHDAMYWYRQDPGQGLRLIYYSQIVNDFQKGDIAEGYSVSREKKESFPLTVTSAQKNPTAFYLCAISWIVTYEQYFGPGTRLTVT.

This clonotype was seen many times. V gene TRBV28 combines with J gene TRBJ2-7, with a tentative D call TRBD2 (6 bases). Germline-derived CDR1 and CDR2 are MDHEN and SYDVKM. The CDR3 sequence is 17 residues long. Trimming cost V 4 bases and J 3 bases, with 22 bases left between them. CDR3 DNA: TGTGCCAGCAGTTCCCTCCTCGGGGGACGCTCGTACTACGAGCAGTACTTC. It yields the protein CASSSLLGGRSYYEQYF.

Ten or more counts support this clonotype. V and J are TRBV7-2 and TRBJ1-4; a weak D match, TRBD1 (6 bases). The V gene's germline CDR1 is SGHTA and CDR2 FQGNSA. The V end was cut by 5 bases, the J end by 6 bases, with 19 bases between. The CDR3 has 16 residues. This CDR3 reads CASSPGDKSRDEKLFF. The CDR3, as DNA: TGTGCCAGCAGCCCAGGGGACAAATCCCGGGATGAAAAACTGTTTTTT.

There are many counts of this clonotype. DNA of the CDR3: TGCGCCAGCAGCCAAGATTTGGGACAGGGGAGCTACGAGCAGTACTTC. Its translation: CASSQDLGQGSYEQYF. This chain joins TRBV4-3 and TRBJ2-7; TRBD1 aligns across 10 bases. The CDR3 extends over 16 amino acids. CDR1 and CDR2 from the germline V gene are LGHNA and YSLEER. With 0 bases clipped from V and 3 bases from J, the junction kept 5 bases outside the gene matches.

This clonotype has at least ten counts. The chain couples TRBV15 to TRBJ1-1; 8 bases agree with TRBD1. CDR3 length: 14 amino acids. V lost 5 bases and J lost 6; bases outside the gene matches: 8. CDR1 is LNHNV and CDR2 is YYDKDF in the germline V gene (reference sequence). The CDR3 sequence: CATSGGQVLPEAFF. The CDR3 nucleotides read TGTGCCACCAGCGGGGGACAGGTTTTACCTGAAGCTTTCTTT.

This clonotype was counted ten times or more. V is TRBV5-4 and J is TRBJ1-1; D ambiguous. Trimming removed 0 bases from V and 0 bases from J, with 9 bases in between. Germline lookup yields CDR1 SGHNT and CDR2 YYREEE (reference sequence). The CDR3 extends over 15 amino acids. CDR3 region: CASSLGQLMNTEAFF. CDR3 coding DNA: TGTGCCAGCAGCTTGGGTCAGCTTATGAACACTGAAGCTTTCTTT.

A word on this clonotype: A much larger clone differs by one base, so this may be a read error. V and J are TRBV10-1 and TRBJ2-3, with D hard to call. CDR3 length: 13 amino acids. Germline assignment: CDR1 WNHNN and CDR2 SYGVQD (reference sequence). The CDR3, as DNA: TGCGCCAGCAGTGAGGACCCCACAGATACGCGGTATTTT. This encodes CASSEDPTDTRYF.

As for this clonotype: This sequence may be a read error, since a much larger clone differs from it by one base. The V and J genes are TRBV5-1 and TRBJ1-3, with a tentative D call TRBD1 (5 bases). V lost 7 bases to trimming and J lost 0 bases, with 29 bases between them. Germline CDR1 SGHRS, CDR2 YFSETQ. The length of the CDR3 is 20 residues. CDR3 residues: CASCGVGESAHLNSGNTIYF. Written as DNA, the CDR3 is TGCGCCAGCTGCGGTGTAGGGGAATCGGCTCACCTCAACTCTGGAAACACCATATATTTT.

The gene calls are TRBV4-3 and TRBJ2-7; TRBD2 matches at 7 bases. V shed 0 bases and J 0 bases; nucleotides not matched to a gene: 5. Germline V gives CDR1 LGHNA, CDR2 YSLEER. The CDR3 loop spans 16 amino acids. In nucleotides, the CDR3 is TGCGCCAGCAGCCAAGATCTCGGCGGGAGCTCCTACGAGCAGTACTTC. Protein product: CASSQDLGGSSYEQYF.

This clonotype appeared many times. This chain links TRBV6-5 with TRBJ2-7; the match to TRBD2 covers 7 bases. The germline V gene has CDR1 MNHEY and CDR2 SVGAGI. CDR3 length: 15 residues. J gave up 3 bases and V 0 bases, and 5 bases lay outside the gene matches. The DNA for the CDR3 is TGTGCCAGCAGTTACTCCCAGGGAGGGGTCTACGAGCAGTACTTC. This codes for CASSYSQGGVYEQYF.

Comment on this clonotype: At one boundary the junction diverges from the germline segment, which might be a read error. The chain joins TRBV19 to TRBJ2-7, with 8 bases identical to TRBD1. The CDR3 runs 14 residues. Germline assignment: CDR1 LNHDA and CDR2 SQIVND (reference sequence). The CDR3 DNA reads as TGTGCCAGTAGTACACTGGGACAGGCCTACGAGCAGCACTTC. This translates into CASSTLGQAYEQHF.

Regarding this clonotype: With a much larger clone just one base away, this may be a read error. The V gene is TRBV4-1, the J gene TRBJ1-1; TRBD1 matches at 9 bases. This CDR3 spans 16 amino acids. The V and J ends lost 4 bases and 5 bases, in that order; junction bases with no gene match: 11. Germline lookup yields CDR1 MGHRA and CDR2 YSYEKL. In DNA form, the CDR3 reads TGCGCCAGCAGCCGAGACGGGACAGGGATTTGGACTGAAGCTTTCTTT. Protein: CASSRDGTGIWTEAFF.

This clonotype was picked up a small number of times. The chain recombines TRBV30 with TRBJ2-2; no firm D call. This CDR3 spans 13 amino acids. Germline V CDR1 and CDR2: GTSNPN, SVGIG (reference sequence). V was shortened by 6 bases and J by 5 bases, with 13 bases between the two germline ends. In nucleotides, the CDR3 is TGTGCCTGTCCCTATGAGAATACCGGGGAGCTGTTTTTT. Translating gives CACPYENTGELFF.

This clonotype occurred many times. V is TRBV28 and J is TRBJ1-5, with 7 bases aligning to TRBD1. The CDR3 consists of 15 residues. Germline CDR1 is MDHEN and CDR2 is SYDVKM. V trimming: 6 bases; J trimming: 2 bases; junction bases outside the gene matches: 7. The DNA for the CDR3 is TGTGCCAGCAGCTCCGGGACAGTAGGCAATCAGCCCCAGCATTTT. It is translated as CASSSGTVGNQPQHF.

This clonotype was found once. The junction shows a germline mismatch at one end, possibly a read error. The chain carries TRBV4-3 and TRBJ1-4; the D gene is possibly TRBD1 (5 bases). The CDR3 covers 16 residues. In germline, CDR1 is LGHNA, CDR2 YSLEER. This chain's CDR3 is CASRAGGSATNEKLLF. CDR3 DNA: TGCGCCAGCAGAGCTGGGGGGAGTGCAACTAATGAAAAACTGCTTTTT.

The chain uses TRBV4-3 and TRBJ1-1, with a tentative D call TRBD1 (5 bases). V lost 4 bases and J lost 11, with 20 bases in between. The germline gives CDR1 LGHNA, CDR2 YSLEER. The CDR3 runs to 14 residues. As DNA, the CDR3 is TGCGCCAGCAGCCCGGGGACTTCGCCCTCGGGGGCTTTCTTT. Translation gives CASSPGTSPSGAFF.

The chain employs TRBV14 and TRBJ2-2; 7 bases line up with TRBD1. CDR3 length equals 16 residues. CDR1 is SGHDN, CDR2 FVKESK, per germline. The V segment lost 4 bases and the J segment 0 bases; nucleotides outside the gene matches: 5. CDR3 nucleotide sequence: TGTGCCAGCAGCCGAGACAGGGACCCGAACACCGGGGAGCTGTTTTTT. Protein sequence: CASSRDRDPNTGELFF.

This clonotype was observed a single time. This is likely a read error, given that the CDR3 carries no conserved phenylalanine or tryptophan at its end. The V gene is TRBV5-1, the J gene TRBJ1-1; D remains ambiguous. The V gene's germline CDR1 is SGHRS and CDR2 YFSETQ. Between the trimmed V and J ends, which lost 1 base and 0 bases, there was a span of 4 bases. The CDR3 sequence is 13 residues long. This CDR3 is CASSLRMNTEAFL. Here the CDR3 DNA reads TGCGCCAGCAGCTTGAGAATGAACACTGAAGCTTTCCTT.